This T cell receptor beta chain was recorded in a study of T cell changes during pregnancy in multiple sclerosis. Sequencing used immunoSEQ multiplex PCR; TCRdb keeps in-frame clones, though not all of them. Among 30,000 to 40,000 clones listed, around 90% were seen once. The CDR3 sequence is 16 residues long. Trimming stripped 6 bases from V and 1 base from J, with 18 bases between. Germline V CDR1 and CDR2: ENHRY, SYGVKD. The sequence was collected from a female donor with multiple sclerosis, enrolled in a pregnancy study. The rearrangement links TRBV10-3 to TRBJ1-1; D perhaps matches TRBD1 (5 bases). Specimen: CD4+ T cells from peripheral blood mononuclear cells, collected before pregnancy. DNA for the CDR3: TGTGCCATCAGAATTCAGGGAGGAGGAACGAACACTGAAGCTTTCTTT. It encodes CAIRIQGGGTNTEAFF.